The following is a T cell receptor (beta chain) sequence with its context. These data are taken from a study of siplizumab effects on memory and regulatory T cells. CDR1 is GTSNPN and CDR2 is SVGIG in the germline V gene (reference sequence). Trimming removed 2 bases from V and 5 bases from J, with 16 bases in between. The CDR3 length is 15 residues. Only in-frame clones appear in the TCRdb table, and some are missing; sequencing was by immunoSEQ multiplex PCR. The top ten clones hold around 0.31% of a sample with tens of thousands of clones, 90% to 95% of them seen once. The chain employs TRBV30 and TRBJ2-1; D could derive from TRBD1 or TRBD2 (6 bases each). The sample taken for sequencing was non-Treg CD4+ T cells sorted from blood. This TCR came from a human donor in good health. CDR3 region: CAWSLRGGWNNEQFF. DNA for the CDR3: TGTGCCTGGAGTCTTAGAGGGGGGTGGAACAATGAGCAGTTCTTC. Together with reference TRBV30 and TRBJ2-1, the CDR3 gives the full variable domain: SQTIHQWPATLVQPVGSPLSLECTVEGTSNPNLYWYRQAAGRGLQLLFYSVGIGQISSEVPQNLSASRPQDRQFILSSKKLLLSDSGFYLCAWSLRGGWNNEQFFGPGTRLTVL.